This T cell receptor (beta chain) was recovered during a study of blood T cell repertoires in COVID-19. Study details: Samples came from the United States, Italy and Spain, spanning acute and convalescent COVID-19.

In the original processing: Amplified reference gene primers provided the basis for estimating nucleated cell counts. Sequenced by immunoSEQ multiplex PCR; TCRdb stores in-frame clones only, minus some. V and J calls and clone size are those listed in that table; D and trimming were worked out from the DNA. This sample has fewer than 150,000 clones; over 70% occur once, and the top ten carry 1.5% to 1.8%. V was clipped by 9 bases and J by 0 bases, with 15 bases between them. Germline V gives CDR1 LNHDA, CDR2 SQIVND (reference sequence). There are 16 residues in the CDR3. The sequence derives from a man aged 50-60 years with acute or convalescent COVID-19. The J gene is TRBJ2-6, the V gene TRBV19; D gene unclear. Input material: peripheral blood. The CDR3 region has the DNA TGTGCCAGCGCTCAGGCTGTTGTCTCTGGGGCCAACGTCCTGACTTTC. This gives the protein CASAQAVVSGANVLTF.